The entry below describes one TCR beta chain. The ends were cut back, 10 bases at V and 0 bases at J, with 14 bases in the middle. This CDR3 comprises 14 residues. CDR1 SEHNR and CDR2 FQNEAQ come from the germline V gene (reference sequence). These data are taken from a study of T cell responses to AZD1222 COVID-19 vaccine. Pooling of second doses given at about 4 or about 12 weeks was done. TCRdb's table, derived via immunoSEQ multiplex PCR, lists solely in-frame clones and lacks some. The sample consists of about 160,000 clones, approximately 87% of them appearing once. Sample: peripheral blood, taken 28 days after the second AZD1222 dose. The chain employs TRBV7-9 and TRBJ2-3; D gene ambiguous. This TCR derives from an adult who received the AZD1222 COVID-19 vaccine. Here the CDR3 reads CAMNIGASTDTQYF. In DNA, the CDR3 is TGTGCCATGAACATCGGTGCTAGCACAGATACGCAGTATTTT.